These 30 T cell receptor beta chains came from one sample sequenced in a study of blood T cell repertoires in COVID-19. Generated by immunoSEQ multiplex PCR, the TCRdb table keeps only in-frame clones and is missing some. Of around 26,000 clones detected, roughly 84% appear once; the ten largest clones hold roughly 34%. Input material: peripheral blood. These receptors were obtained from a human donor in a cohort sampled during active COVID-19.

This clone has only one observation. In DNA, the CDR3 is TGTGCCAGCAGCGCAAAGGGACAGGAGTATGGCTACACCTTC. Encoded protein: CASSAKGQEYGYTF. The J gene is TRBJ1-2, the V gene TRBV5-6, with 8 bases lining up with TRBD1. This CDR3 has 14 residues. J lost 5 bases, V lost 4 bases, and 7 bases had no gene match. Germline CDR1 and CDR2: SGHDT and YYEEEE.

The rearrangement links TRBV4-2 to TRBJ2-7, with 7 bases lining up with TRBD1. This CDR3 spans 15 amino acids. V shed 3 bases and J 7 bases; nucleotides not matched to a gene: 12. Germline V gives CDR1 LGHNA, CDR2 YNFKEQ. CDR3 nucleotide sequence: TGTGCCAGCAGCCAGGACAAGACAGGGTTTGATGAGCAGTACTTC. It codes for CASSQDKTGFDEQYF.

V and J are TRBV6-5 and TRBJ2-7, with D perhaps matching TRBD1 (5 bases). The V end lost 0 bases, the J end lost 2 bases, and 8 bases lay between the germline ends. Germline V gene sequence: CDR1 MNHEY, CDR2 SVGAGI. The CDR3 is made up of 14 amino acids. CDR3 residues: CASSYSKGTYEQYF. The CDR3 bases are TGTGCCAGCAGTTACTCGAAGGGGACCTACGAGCAGTACTTC.

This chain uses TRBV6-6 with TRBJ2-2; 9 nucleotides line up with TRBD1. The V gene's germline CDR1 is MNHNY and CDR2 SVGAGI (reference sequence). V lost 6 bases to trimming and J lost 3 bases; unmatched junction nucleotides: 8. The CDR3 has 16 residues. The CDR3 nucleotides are TGTGCCAGCAGCCCTCTGGGACAGGGAGACACCGGGGAGCTGTTTTTT. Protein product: CASSPLGQGDTGELFF.

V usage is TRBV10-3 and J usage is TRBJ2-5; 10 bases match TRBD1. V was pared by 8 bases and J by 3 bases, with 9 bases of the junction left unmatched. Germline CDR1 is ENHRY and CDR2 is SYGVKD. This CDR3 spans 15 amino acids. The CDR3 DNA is TGTGCCATCGGGGACTCCGGGACAGGGGAAGAGACCCAGTACTTC. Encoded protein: CAIGDSGTGEETQYF.

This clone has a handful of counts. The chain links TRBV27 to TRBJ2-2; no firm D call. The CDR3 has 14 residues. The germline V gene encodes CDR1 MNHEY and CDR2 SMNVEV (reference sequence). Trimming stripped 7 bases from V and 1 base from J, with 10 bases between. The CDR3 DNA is TGTGCCAGCAACCAACGAGGGAACACCGGGGAGCTGTTTTTT. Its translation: CASNQRGNTGELFF.

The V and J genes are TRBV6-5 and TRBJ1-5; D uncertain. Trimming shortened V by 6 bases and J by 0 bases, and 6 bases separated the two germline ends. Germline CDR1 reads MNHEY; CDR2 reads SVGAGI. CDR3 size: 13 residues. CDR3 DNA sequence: TGTGCCAGCAGCGGTTATAGCAATCAGCCCCAGCATTTT. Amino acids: CASSGYSNQPQHF.

CDR3 sequence (DNA): TGTGCCAGCAGGGGTACCGGGGAGACCCAGTACTTC. Its translation is CASRGTGETQYF. This chain links TRBV11-3 with TRBJ2-5; D uncertain. V lost 6 bases and J 5 bases, leaving 10 bases between the germline ends. The germline CDR1 and CDR2 sequences are SGHNT and YENEEA. This CDR3 is built from 12 residues. Looking up the rest from reference TRBV11-3 and TRBJ2-5 gives the full variable domain: EAGVVQSPRYKIIEKKQPVAFWCNPISGHNTLYWYLQNLGQGPELLIRYENEEAVDDSQLPKDRFSAERLKGVDSTLKIQPAELGDSAVYLCASRGTGETQYFGPGTRLLVL.

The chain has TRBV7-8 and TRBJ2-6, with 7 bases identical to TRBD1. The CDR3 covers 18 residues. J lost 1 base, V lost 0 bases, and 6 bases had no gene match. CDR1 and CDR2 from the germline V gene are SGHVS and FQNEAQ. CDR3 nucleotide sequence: TGTGCCAGCAGCTTAGCGTCACAGGGGAAGTCTGGGGCCAACGTCCTGACTTTC. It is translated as CASSLASQGKSGANVLTF.

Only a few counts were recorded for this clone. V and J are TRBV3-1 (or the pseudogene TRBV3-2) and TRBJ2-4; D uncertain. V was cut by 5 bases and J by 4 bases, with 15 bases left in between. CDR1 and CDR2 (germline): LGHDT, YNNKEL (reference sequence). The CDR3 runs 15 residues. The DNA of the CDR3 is TGTGCCAGCAGCTGTAGCCTGCAAAGAAAAAACATTCAGTACTTC. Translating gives CASSCSLQRKNIQYF.

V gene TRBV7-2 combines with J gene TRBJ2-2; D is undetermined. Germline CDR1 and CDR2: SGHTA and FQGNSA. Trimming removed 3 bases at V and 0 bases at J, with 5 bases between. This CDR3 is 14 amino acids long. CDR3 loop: CASSFNSNTGELFF. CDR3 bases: TGTGCCAGCAGCTTTAACTCGAACACCGGGGAGCTGTTTTTT.

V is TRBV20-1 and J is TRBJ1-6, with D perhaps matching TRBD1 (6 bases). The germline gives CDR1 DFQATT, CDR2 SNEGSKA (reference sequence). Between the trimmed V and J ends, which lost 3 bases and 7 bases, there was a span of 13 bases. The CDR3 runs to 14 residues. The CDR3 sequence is CSASNGRGNSPLHF. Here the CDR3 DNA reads TGCAGTGCTAGTAACGGCAGGGGAAATTCACCCCTCCACTTT.

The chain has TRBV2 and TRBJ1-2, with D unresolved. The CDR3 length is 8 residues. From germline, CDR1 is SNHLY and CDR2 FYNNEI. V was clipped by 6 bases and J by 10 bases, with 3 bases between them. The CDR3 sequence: CASSYYTF. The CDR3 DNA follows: TGTGCCAGCAGCTACTACACCTTC.

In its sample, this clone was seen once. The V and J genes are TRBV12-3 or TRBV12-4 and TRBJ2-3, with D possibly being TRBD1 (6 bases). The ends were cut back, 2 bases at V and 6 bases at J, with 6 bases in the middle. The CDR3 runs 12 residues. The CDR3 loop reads CASSLRGDTQYF. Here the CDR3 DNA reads TGTGCCAGCAGTTTAAGGGGGGATACGCAGTATTTT.

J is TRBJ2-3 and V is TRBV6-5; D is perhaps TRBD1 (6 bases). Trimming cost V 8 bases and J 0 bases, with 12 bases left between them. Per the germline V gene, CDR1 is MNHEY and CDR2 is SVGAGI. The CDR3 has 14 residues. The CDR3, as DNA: TGTGCCAGCCCGGACAGAGCTAGCACAGATACGCAGTATTTT. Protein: CASPDRASTDTQYF.

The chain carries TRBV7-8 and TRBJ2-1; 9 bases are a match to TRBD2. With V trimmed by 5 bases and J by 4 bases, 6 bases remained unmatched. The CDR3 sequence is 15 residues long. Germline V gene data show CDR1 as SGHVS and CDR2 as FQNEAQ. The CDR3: CASSPLAGPYNEQFF. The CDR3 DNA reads TGTGCCAGCAGCCCGCTAGCGGGACCATACAATGAGCAGTTCTTC.

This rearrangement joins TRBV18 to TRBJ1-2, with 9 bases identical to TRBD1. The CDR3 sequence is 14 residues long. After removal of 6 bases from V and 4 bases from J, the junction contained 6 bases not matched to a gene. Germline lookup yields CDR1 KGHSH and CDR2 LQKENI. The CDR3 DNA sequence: TGTGCCAGCTCCCAAGGGACAGGGACCTATGGCTACACCTTC. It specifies CASSQGTGTYGYTF.

This CDR3 is CASSLARDTQYF. CDR3 DNA sequence: TGTGCCAGCAGCTTAGCGCGAGATACGCAGTATTTT. The gene calls are TRBV7-2 and TRBJ2-3; D is ambiguous. The CDR3 loop spans 12 amino acids. Germline V gene sequence: CDR1 SGHTA, CDR2 FQGNSA. V was cut by 0 bases and J by 5 bases, with 3 bases left in between.

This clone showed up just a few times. The CDR3: CASSVVKGLAGHNEQFF. The CDR3 coding sequence is TGTGCCAGCAGCGTAGTTAAAGGACTAGCGGGACACAATGAGCAGTTCTTC. J is TRBJ2-1 and V is TRBV9; 12 bases fit TRBD2. Per the germline V gene, CDR1 is SGDLS and CDR2 is YYNGEE. The V and J ends lost 0 bases and 5 bases, in that order; junction bases with no gene match: 6. This CDR3 contains 17 residues.

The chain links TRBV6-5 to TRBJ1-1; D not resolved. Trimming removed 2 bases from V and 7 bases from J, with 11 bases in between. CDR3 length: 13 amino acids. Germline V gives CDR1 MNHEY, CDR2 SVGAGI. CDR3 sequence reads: CASSYRRGSEAFF. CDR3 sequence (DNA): TGTGCCAGCAGTTACAGACGTGGGAGTGAAGCTTTCTTT.

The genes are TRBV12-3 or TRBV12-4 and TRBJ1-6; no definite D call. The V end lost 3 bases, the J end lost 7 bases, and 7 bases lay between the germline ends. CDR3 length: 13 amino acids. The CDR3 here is CASSFEENSPLHF. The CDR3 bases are TGTGCCAGCAGTTTTGAAGAGAATTCACCCCTCCACTTT.

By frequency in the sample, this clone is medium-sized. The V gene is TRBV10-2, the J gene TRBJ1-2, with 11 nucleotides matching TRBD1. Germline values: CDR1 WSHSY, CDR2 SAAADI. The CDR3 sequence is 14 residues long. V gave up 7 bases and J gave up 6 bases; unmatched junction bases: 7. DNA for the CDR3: TGCGCCAGCACTTCGGACAGGGGGCGTCATGGCTACACCTTC. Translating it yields CASTSDRGRHGYTF.

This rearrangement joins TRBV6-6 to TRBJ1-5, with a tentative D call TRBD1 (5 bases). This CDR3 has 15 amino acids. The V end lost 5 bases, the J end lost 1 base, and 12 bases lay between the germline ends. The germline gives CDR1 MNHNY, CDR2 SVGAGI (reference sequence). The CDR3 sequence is CASSPIGGSNQPQHF. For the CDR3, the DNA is TGTGCCAGCAGTCCCATCGGGGGGAGCAATCAGCCCCAGCATTTT.

CDR3 loop: CASSDSGSYEQYF. CDR3 coding DNA: TGCGCCAGCAGTGATAGCGGCTCCTACGAGCAGTACTTC. The chain employs TRBV5-1 and TRBJ2-7; possible D gene TRBD2, 6 bases. Germline V gene lookup returns CDR1 SGHRS and CDR2 YFSETQ. The V gene lost 5 bases and the J gene lost 0 bases, with 9 bases spanning the gap. The CDR3 spans 13 residues.

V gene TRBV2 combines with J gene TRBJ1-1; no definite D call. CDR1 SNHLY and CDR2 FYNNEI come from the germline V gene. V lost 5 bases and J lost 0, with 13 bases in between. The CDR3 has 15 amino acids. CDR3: CASSPGQTMNTEAFF. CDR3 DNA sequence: TGTGCCAGCAGTCCCGGCCAGACTATGAACACTGAAGCTTTCTTT. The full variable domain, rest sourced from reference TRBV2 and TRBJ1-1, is EPEVTQTPSHQVTQMGQEVILRCVPISNHLYFYWYRQILGQKVEFLVSFYNNEISEKSEIFDDQFSVERPDGSNFTLKIRSTKLEDSAMYFCASSPGQTMNTEAFFGQGTRLTVV.

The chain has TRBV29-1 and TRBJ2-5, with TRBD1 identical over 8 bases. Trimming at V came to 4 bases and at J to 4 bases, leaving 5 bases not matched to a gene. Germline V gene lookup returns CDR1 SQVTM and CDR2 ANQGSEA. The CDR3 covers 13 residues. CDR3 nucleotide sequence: TGCAGCGTTGTCAGGACAGGGTCAGAGACCCAGTACTTC. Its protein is CSVVRTGSETQYF.

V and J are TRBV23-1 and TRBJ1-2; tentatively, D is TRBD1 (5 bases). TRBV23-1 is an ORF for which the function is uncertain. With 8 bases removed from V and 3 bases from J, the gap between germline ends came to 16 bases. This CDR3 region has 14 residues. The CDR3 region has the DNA TGCGCCAGCCCGCGGGGACCGCCGTACTATGGCTACACCTTC. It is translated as CASPRGPPYYGYTF.

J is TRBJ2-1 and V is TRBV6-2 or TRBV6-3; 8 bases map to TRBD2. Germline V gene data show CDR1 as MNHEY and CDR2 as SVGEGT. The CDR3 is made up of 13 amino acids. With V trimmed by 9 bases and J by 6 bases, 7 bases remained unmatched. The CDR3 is CASRPAGGNEQFF. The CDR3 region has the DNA TGTGCCAGTCGCCCTGCGGGAGGCAATGAGCAGTTCTTC.

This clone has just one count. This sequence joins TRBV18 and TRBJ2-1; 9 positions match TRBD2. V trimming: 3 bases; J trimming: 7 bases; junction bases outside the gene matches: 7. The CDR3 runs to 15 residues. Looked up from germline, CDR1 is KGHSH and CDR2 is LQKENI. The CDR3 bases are TGTGCCAGCTCACCTCCGGGACTAGCAGGGAATGAGCAGTTCTTC. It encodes CASSPPGLAGNEQFF.

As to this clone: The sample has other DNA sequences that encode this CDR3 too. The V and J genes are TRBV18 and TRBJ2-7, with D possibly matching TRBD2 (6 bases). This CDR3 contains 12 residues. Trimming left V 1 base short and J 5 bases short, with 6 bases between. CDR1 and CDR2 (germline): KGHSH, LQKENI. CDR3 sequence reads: CASSPQRDEQYF. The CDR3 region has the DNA TGTGCCAGCTCACCACAGCGGGACGAGCAGTACTTC.